Presented here are 12 T cell receptor beta chains from one specimen sequenced in a study of T cells in Graves' hyperthyroidism and ophthalmopathy. TCR beta CDR3 regions were amplified from RNA transcripts. The TCR CDR3 first-round RT-PCR relied on the HTBI primer set. Each CDR3 protein gets one entry after TCRdb re-called the multiplex PCR reads with MiXCR. Of around 300,000 distinct CDR3 sequences detected, approximately 15% appear once; the ten largest clones hold 7.9%. Specimen: blood. All receptors derive from a woman aged 40 to 50 with Graves' hyperthyroidism.

Many counts were recorded for this clonotype. V gene TRBV6-1 combines with J gene TRBJ2-1, with 8 bases fitting TRBD2. V was pared by 5 bases and J by 2 bases, with 5 bases of the junction left unmatched. This CDR3 has 15 amino acids. Germline CDR1 reads MNHNS; CDR2 reads SASEGT. CDR3 sequence: CASSPAGGAYNEQFF. CDR3 DNA: TGTGCCAGCAGTCCCGCGGGGGGTGCCTACAATGAGCAGTTCTTC.

At least ten counts were recorded for this clonotype. This chain connects TRBV7-2 to TRBJ2-5; no reliable D call. In germline, CDR1 is SGHTA, CDR2 FQGNSA. The CDR3 totals 14 residues. Trimming removed 0 bases from V and 6 bases from J, with 11 bases in between. The CDR3: CASSLAGQTKTQYF. The DNA of the CDR3 is TGTGCCAGCAGCTTAGCAGGGCAGACAAAGACCCAGTACTTC. The full variable domain, in which reference TRBV7-2 and TRBJ2-5 provide the parts outside the CDR3, is GAGVSQSPSNKVTEKGKDVELRCDPISGHTALYWYRQSLGQGLEFLIYFQGNSAPDKSGLPSDRFSAERTGGSVSTLTIQRTQQEDSAVYLCASSLAGQTKTQYFGPGTRLLVL.

As for this clonotype: The conserved closing phenylalanine or tryptophan is absent in this CDR3, likely reflecting a read error. V is TRBV7-9 and J is TRBJ1-6; D gene uncertain. Trimming removed 3 bases from V and 7 bases from J, with 7 bases in between. Germline V gene data show CDR1 as SEHNR and CDR2 as FQNEAQ (reference sequence). The CDR3 is 13 amino acids. CDR3 coding DNA: TGTGCCAGCAGCTTGACGCAGAATTCACCCCTCCACTTG. This encodes CASSLTQNSPLHL.

This clonotype was counted a few times. Sequence at one end of the junction differs from germline and may be a read error. CDR3 amino acids: CASSIAGGLGEQFF. CDR3 nucleotide sequence: TGTGCCAGTAGCATAGCGGGAGGGCTTGGTGAGCAGTTCTTC. The chain uses TRBV19 and TRBJ2-1; 11 positions match TRBD2. The CDR3 loop spans 14 amino acids. The germline CDR1 and CDR2 sequences are LNHDA and SQIVND (reference sequence).

The rearrangement joins TRBV6-2 or TRBV6-3 to TRBJ1-2; 8 bases align to TRBD1. Unmatched junction bases numbered 5, after V lost 7 bases and J lost 4 bases. Germline CDR1 reads MNHEY; CDR2 reads SVGEGT. The CDR3 has 13 amino acids. CDR3 sequence (DNA): TGTGCCAGCACTCTGGGACAGGTCTATGGCTACACCTTC. This codes for CASTLGQVYGYTF.

The chain uses TRBV6-1 and TRBJ2-2; 7 bases fit TRBD2. Per germline, CDR1 MNHNS and CDR2 SASEGT. The CDR3 sequence is 14 residues long. Trimming took 1 base from V and 10 from J; bases not matched to a gene: 6. The CDR3 region is CASSEGGGFEELFF. Here the CDR3 DNA reads TGTGCCAGCAGTGAAGGCGGGGGTTTCGAGGAGCTGTTTTTT.

This clonotype was seen ten or more times. The chain combines TRBV11-2 with TRBJ2-1; 10 nucleotides line up with TRBD2. Germline lookup yields CDR1 SGHAT and CDR2 FQNNGV. V trimming: 5 bases; J trimming: 4 bases; junction bases outside the gene matches: 5. The CDR3 sequence is 15 residues long. Written as DNA, the CDR3 is TGTGCCAGCAGCCCACTAGCGGGATTTTACAATGAGCAGTTCTTC. It encodes CASSPLAGFYNEQFF.

The chain is built from TRBV29-1 and TRBJ2-6; a weak D match, TRBD1 (5 bases). The CDR3 has 15 amino acids. Trimming removed 3 bases at V and 0 bases at J, with 9 bases between. Germline V gene data show CDR1 as SQVTM and CDR2 as ANQGSEA. The CDR3 is CSVDRVLSGANVLTF. Here the CDR3 DNA reads TGCAGCGTTGACAGGGTTCTCTCTGGGGCCAACGTCCTGACTTTC.

The sample holds many counts of this clonotype. V usage is TRBV7-3 and J usage is TRBJ2-5; weak D call: TRBD2 (7 bases). The CDR3 runs to 15 residues. CDR1 SGHTA and CDR2 FQGTGA come from the germline V gene. Trimming stripped 0 bases from V and 4 bases from J, with 12 bases between. The CDR3 loop reads CASSLTGGAGETQYF. The CDR3 DNA sequence: TGTGCCAGCAGCTTAACGGGGGGGGCTGGAGAGACCCAGTACTTC.

This clonotype was seen repeatedly, ten times or more. This sequence joins TRBV12-3 or TRBV12-4 and TRBJ1-2, with TRBD1 as a possible D gene (5 bases). The V gene lost 3 bases and the J gene lost 8 bases, with 7 bases spanning the gap. This CDR3 is built from 11 residues. CDR3 protein: CASSFGDGYTF. The CDR3 coding sequence is TGTGCCAGCAGTTTCGGGGACGGCTACACCTTC.

The table lists this clonotype with many counts. V gene TRBV6-1 combines with J gene TRBJ2-4; D not resolved. V shed 11 bases and J shed 2 bases, with 13 bases lying between them. This CDR3 contains 13 residues. CDR1 is MNHNS and CDR2 is SASEGT in the germline V gene. In DNA form, the CDR3 reads TGTGCCCACACGGACCTAACCAAAAACATTCAGTACTTC. This sequence encodes CAHTDLTKNIQYF.

The table lists this clonotype with a few counts. V gene TRBV27 combines with J gene TRBJ2-3; weak D call: TRBD1 (5 bases). The CDR3 length is 13 residues. The germline gives CDR1 MNHEY, CDR2 SMNVEV (reference sequence). Trimming removed 3 bases from V and 7 bases from J, with 11 bases in between. The CDR3 sequence is CASSFNQGNTQYF. The CDR3 DNA reads as TGTGCCAGCAGTTTTAACCAGGGCAATACGCAGTATTTT.